Detailed here is one T cell receptor (beta chain). Its antigen is not identified. The sample belongs to a study of Ad26.COV2.S vaccination and SARS-CoV-2 variants. Study information: The donor participated in the COV1001 trial, in its Ad26.COV2.S arm. Overall study findings and caveats: Spike-specific TCR breadth ran higher among vaccine recipients than placebo recipients. Placebo and vaccine recipients had non-spike TCR breadth that was similar.

Described treatment: 15 to 20 received Ad26.COV2.S at low or high dose, single or two shots; 5 received placebo; per-sample allocation not given. The samples date from day 63 after the first vaccine or placebo injection. The study used a vaccine consisting of an Ad26 vector that expressed Wuhan-strain SARS-CoV-2 spike. Looked up from germline, CDR1 is MDHEN and CDR2 is SYDVKM. V lost 10 bases, J lost 5 bases, and 11 bases lay in between. This CDR3 is 12 amino acids long. Data came from immunoSEQ multiplex PCR; TCRdb stores just in-frame clones and leaves some out. The profile shows 350,000 to 500,000 clones, around 90% of them singletons.

The sequence was collected from a person aged 18-65 years who received the Ad26.COV2.S COVID-19 vaccine or a placebo. This material consisted of peripheral blood, taken in a trial of Ad26.COV2.S vaccine versus placebo. The chain carries TRBV28 and TRBJ2-2, with TRBD2 as a possible D gene (5 bases). CDR3 bases: TGTGCCACCCACGAGGGAACCGGGGAGCTGTTTTTT. Translated, it gives CATHEGTGELFF.